The 18 T cell receptor beta chains reported below all come from one sample, sequenced in a study of blood T cell repertoires in COVID-19. Libraries were prepared by immunoSEQ multiplex PCR; TCRdb keeps only in-frame clonotypes and omits some of them. Of some 450,000 clones in the sample, roughly 89% are singletons; the top ten hold 0.7% to 1%. The sequencing sample was made of peripheral blood. The receptors were gathered from a man aged 18 to 30 with COVID-19, enrolled during active disease.

V usage is TRBV7-7 and J usage is TRBJ2-3; possibly TRBD1 for D (5 bases). Germline CDR1 SSHAT, CDR2 FNYEAQ (reference sequence). The CDR3 totals 16 residues. V was pared by 1 base and J by 0 bases, with 11 bases between. CDR3 sequence reads: CASSLGGTTSTDTQYF. The CDR3 bases are TGTGCCAGCAGCTTAGGGGGCACCACTAGCACAGATACGCAGTATTTT.

The chain couples TRBV15 to TRBJ1-1; D gene unclear. Germline assignment: CDR1 LNHNV and CDR2 YYDKDF (reference sequence). CDR3 length equals 15 residues. Trimming took 0 bases from V and 5 from J, leaving 13 bases between them. The CDR3: CATSRDLQKGTEAFF. The CDR3 DNA reads as TGTGCCACCAGCAGAGATCTACAGAAAGGTACTGAAGCTTTCTTT.

The rearrangement joins TRBV19 to TRBJ2-1, with 7 nucleotides matching TRBD2. The CDR3 contains 13 residues. The germline gives CDR1 LNHDA, CDR2 SQIVND (reference sequence). With V trimmed by 4 bases and J by 9 bases, 6 bases remained unmatched. The CDR3 DNA sequence: TGTGCCAGTAGTACTTCAGCGGGACTTGAGCAGTTCTTC. Amino acids: CASSTSAGLEQFF.

This clone was seen just once. The rearrangement uses TRBV6-6 and TRBJ2-3, with 9 bases matching TRBD2. CDR1 and CDR2 from the germline V gene are MNHNY and SVGAGI (reference sequence). This CDR3 has 15 residues. J gave up 5 bases and V 2 bases, and 5 bases lay outside the gene matches. CDR3 sequence (DNA): TGTGCCAGCAGTTACGGCGGGAGGGCGGGAGATACGCAGTATTTT. Translated, it gives CASSYGGRAGDTQYF.

This clone was found once. The chain employs TRBV24-1 and TRBJ2-6; D ambiguous. Trimming stripped 4 bases from V and 4 bases from J, with 13 bases between. The CDR3 is 16 residues long. CDR1 and CDR2 (germline): KGHDR, SFDVKD. CDR3 sequence: CATSDSSISGANVLTF. DNA of the CDR3: TGTGCCACCAGTGACTCGAGTATCTCCGGGGCCAACGTCCTGACTTTC.

V is TRBV19 and J is TRBJ2-1; 13 bases line up with TRBD2. Germline CDR1 and CDR2: LNHDA and SQIVND (reference sequence). The CDR3 extends over 17 amino acids. Losses at the gene ends were 3 bases for V and 9 bases for J; bases not matched to a gene: 11. CDR3 in DNA: TGTGCCAGTAGTATCCACTTTACTAGCGGGAGGGCGAGTGAGCAGTTCTTC. Amino acid sequence: CASSIHFTSGRASEQFF. Supplemented by reference TRBV19 and TRBJ2-1, the full variable domain reads DGGITQSPKYLFRKEGQNVTLSCEQNLNHDAMYWYRQDPGQGLRLIYYSQIVNDFQKGDIAEGYSVSREKKESFPLTVTSAQKNPTAFYLCASSIHFTSGRASEQFFGPGTRLTVL.

The chain recombines TRBV5-1 with TRBJ1-4, with a possible D match to TRBD1 (6 bases). Trimming removed 0 bases from V and 8 bases from J, with 14 bases in between. There are 15 residues in the CDR3. The germline V gene encodes CDR1 SGHRS and CDR2 YFSETQ. The CDR3 region has the DNA TGCGCCAGCAGCTTGGCGGGGGGACAAGGAGAAAAACTGTTTTTT. It translates to CASSLAGGQGEKLFF.

This clone came up once. V is TRBV6-5 and J is TRBJ2-1, with 9 nucleotides matching TRBD2. The length of the CDR3 is 16 residues. The ends lost 4 bases at V and 2 bases at J; junction bases unmatched: 6. Per the germline V gene, CDR1 is MNHEY and CDR2 is SVGAGI. The CDR3 loop reads CASSSQAGGPYNEQFF. CDR3 coding DNA: TGTGCCAGCAGTTCCCAAGCGGGGGGCCCCTACAATGAGCAGTTCTTC.

The chain uses TRBV5-5 and TRBJ2-7; the match to TRBD2 covers 10 bases. CDR3 length: 15 residues. V dropped 3 bases and J dropped 1; count of bases not matched to a gene: 4. Germline loops: CDR1 SGHKS, CDR2 YYEKEE (reference sequence). The CDR3 coding sequence is TGTGCCAGCAGCTACGCACTAGCGGGATCCTACGAGCAGTACTTC. This sequence encodes CASSYALAGSYEQYF.

V gene TRBV2 combines with J gene TRBJ2-3; D perhaps matches TRBD1 (5 bases). CDR3 size: 14 residues. With 1 base removed from V and 3 bases from J, the gap between germline ends came to 8 bases. Germline assignment: CDR1 SNHLY and CDR2 FYNNEI. This chain's CDR3 is CASSEEGETDTQYF. CDR3 DNA sequence: TGTGCCAGCAGTGAAGAAGGGGAAACAGATACGCAGTATTTT.

The chain employs TRBV25-1 and TRBJ2-5; a possible D gene is TRBD2 (6 bases). Germline CDR1 is MGHDK and CDR2 is SYGVNS. This CDR3 is built from 15 residues. V was trimmed by 2 bases and J by 5 bases, leaving 15 bases between them. In DNA, the CDR3 is TGTGCCAGCAGTGAACGGAACGGAGGGGAGGAGACCCAGTACTTC. Translated: CASSERNGGEETQYF.

The chain uses TRBV14 and TRBJ1-1; the D gene is possibly TRBD1 (6 bases). Germline CDR1 SGHDN, CDR2 FVKESK. Trimming took 0 bases from V and 9 from J, leaving 11 bases between them. The CDR3 extends over 13 amino acids. The DNA for the CDR3 is TGTGCCAGCAGCCAAGAGGGGGCGCGTCAAGCTTTCTTT. This sequence encodes CASSQEGARQAFF.

The chain carries TRBV6-6 and TRBJ2-3, with 9 bases aligning to TRBD1. The germline gives CDR1 MNHNY, CDR2 SVGAGI (reference sequence). This CDR3 has 15 residues. The V gene end was trimmed by 6 bases and the J gene end by 1 base; junction bases not matched to a gene: 5. The DNA for the CDR3 is TGTGCCAGCAGCCCGCGGACAGGGGGCACAGATACGCAGTATTTT. Translating it yields CASSPRTGGTDTQYF.

For the CDR3, the DNA is TGCGCCACCCGAACTCGCGGATCGTACAAGAAGGGGCAATACGAGCAGTACTTC. Its translation is CATRTRGSYKKGQYEQYF. This chain uses TRBV4-1 with TRBJ2-7; TRBD1 might be the D (5 bases). CDR1 is MGHRA and CDR2 is YSYEKL in the germline V gene. V lost 10 bases and J lost 4, with 32 bases in between. There are 18 residues in the CDR3.

The J gene is TRBJ1-2, the V gene TRBV11-2, with TRBD1 matching over 8 bases. The CDR3 extends over 15 amino acids. With 4 bases clipped from V and 0 bases from J, the junction kept 4 bases outside the gene matches. Germline lookup yields CDR1 SGHAT and CDR2 FQNNGV. CDR3 sequence: CASSSTGAANYGYTF. The CDR3 nucleotides are TGTGCCAGCAGCTCGACAGGGGCAGCTAACTATGGCTACACCTTC.

V is TRBV7-8 and J is TRBJ1-4; tentatively, D is TRBD1 (6 bases). Trimming cost V 8 bases and J 5 bases, with 21 bases left between them. The germline V gene encodes CDR1 SGHVS and CDR2 FQNEAQ. The CDR3 is 16 amino acids. DNA for the CDR3: TGTGCCAGCGGATTCTCGGGGTCCAGGGGCAATGAAAAACTGTTTTTT. It encodes CASGFSGSRGNEKLFF.

The chain joins TRBV12-5 to TRBJ2-6; 9 bases are shared with TRBD1. CDR3 size: 19 residues. The ends lost 6 bases at V and 2 bases at J; junction bases unmatched: 14. In germline, CDR1 is LGHNT, CDR2 FRNRAP. The CDR3 protein is CASGNKQGARGPGANVLTF. Written as DNA, the CDR3 is TGTGCTAGTGGGAACAAACAGGGGGCAAGGGGGCCTGGGGCCAACGTCCTGACTTTC.

The V gene is TRBV28, the J gene TRBJ1-2, with 11 positions matching TRBD1. The germline gives CDR1 MDHEN, CDR2 SYDVKM. CDR3 length: 17 residues. V was pared by 2 bases and J by 2 bases, with 7 bases of the junction left unmatched. For the CDR3, the DNA is TGTGCCAGCAGTTTACCCCGCAGGGACAGGGGGAACTATGGCTACACCTTC. This sequence encodes CASSLPRRDRGNYGYTF.